The present T cell receptor (beta chain) was sequenced within a study of blood T cell repertoires in COVID-19. Study at large: Researchers got acute and convalescent COVID-19 samples from the United States, Italy and Spain. The analysed material was cDNA or gDNA that came from T cells, B-cell-depleted T cells, or PBMCs.

As processed by the authors: Using reference gene primer amplification, nucleated cell counts were estimated. Method: immunoSEQ multiplex PCR; TCRdb's copy keeps in-frame clones and lacks some. V and J calls and clone size are given by that table; D and trimming were obtained from the DNA. The repertoire has 150,000 to 200,000 clones, around nine tenths of them found once; the top ten carry roughly 19%. This receptor was identified in a man aged 55 to 70 with active or convalescent COVID-19. The source material was peripheral blood.

In DNA, the CDR3 is TGTGCCAGCTCGCTTAAAGGGCAGGGGGAAGCTTTCTTT. Protein product: CASSLKGQGEAFF. This sequence joins TRBV18 and TRBJ1-1; weak D call: TRBD1 (6 bases). Germline CDR1 and CDR2: KGHSH and LQKENI. The V gene lost 6 bases and the J gene lost 8 bases, with 16 bases spanning the gap. CDR3 size: 13 residues.